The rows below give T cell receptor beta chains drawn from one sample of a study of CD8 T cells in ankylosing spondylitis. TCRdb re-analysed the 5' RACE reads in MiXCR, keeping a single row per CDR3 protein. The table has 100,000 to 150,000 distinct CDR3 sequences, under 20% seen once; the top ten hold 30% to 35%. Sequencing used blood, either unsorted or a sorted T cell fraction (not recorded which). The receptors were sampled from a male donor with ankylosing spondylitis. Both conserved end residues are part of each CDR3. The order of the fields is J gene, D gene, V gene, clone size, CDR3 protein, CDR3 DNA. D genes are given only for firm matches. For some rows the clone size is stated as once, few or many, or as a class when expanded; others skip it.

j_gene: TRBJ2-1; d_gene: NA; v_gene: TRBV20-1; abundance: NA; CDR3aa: CSARDVRNYNEQFF; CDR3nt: TGCAGTGCTAGAGATGTACGTAACTACAATGAGCAGTTCTTC
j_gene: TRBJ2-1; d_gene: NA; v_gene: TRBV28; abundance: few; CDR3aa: CASSFLTRGRSVEDEQFF; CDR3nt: TGTGCCAGCAGTTTTCTAACCCGGGGCAGGAGCGTAGAGGATGAGCAGTTCTTC
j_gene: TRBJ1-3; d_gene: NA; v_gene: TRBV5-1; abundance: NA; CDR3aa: CASSLAGAGNTIYF; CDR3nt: TGCGCCAGCAGCTTGGCAGGGGCTGGAAACACCATATATTTT
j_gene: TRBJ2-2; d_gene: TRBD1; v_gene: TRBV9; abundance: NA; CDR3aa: CASSVTGENTGELFF; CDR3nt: TGTGCCAGCAGCGTGACAGGGGAAAACACCGGGGAGCTGTTTTTT
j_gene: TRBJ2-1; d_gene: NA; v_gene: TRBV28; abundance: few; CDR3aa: CASSLLVGGDNEQFF; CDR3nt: TGTGCCAGCAGTTTATTGGTAGGGGGGGACAATGAGCAGTTCTTC
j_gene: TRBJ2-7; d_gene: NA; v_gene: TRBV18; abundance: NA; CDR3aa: CASASEAGHYEQYF; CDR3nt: TGTGCCAGCGCCTCAGAGGCGGGGCACTACGAGCAGTACTTC
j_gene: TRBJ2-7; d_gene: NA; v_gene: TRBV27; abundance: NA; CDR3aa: CASGVGIGYYEQYF; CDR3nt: TGTGCCAGCGGGGTCGGTATAGGATACTACGAGCAGTACTTC
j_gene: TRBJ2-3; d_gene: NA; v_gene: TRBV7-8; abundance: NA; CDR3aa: CASSFPRGRTDTQYF; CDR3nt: TGTGCCAGCAGCTTTCCTAGGGGACGCACAGATACGCAGTATTTT
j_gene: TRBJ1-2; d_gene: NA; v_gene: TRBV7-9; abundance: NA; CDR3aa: CASSSWVTNGYTF; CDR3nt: TGTGCCAGCAGCTCTTGGGTCACCAATGGCTACACCTTC
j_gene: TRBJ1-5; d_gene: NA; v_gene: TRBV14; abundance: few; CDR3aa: CASSPGHYYSNQPQHF; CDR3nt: TGTGCCAGCAGCCCTGGACACTATTATAGCAATCAGCCCCAGCATTTT
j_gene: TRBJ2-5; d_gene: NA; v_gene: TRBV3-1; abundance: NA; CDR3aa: CASSQASLTSKETQYF; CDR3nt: TGTGCCAGCAGCCAAGCAAGCCTGACTAGTAAAGAGACCCAGTACTTC
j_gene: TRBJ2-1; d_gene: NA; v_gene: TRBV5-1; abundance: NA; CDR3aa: CASSPGYGKFGEQFF; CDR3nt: TGCGCCAGCAGCCCCGGATACGGGAAGTTTGGTGAGCAGTTCTTC
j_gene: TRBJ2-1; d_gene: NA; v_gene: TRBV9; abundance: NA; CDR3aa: CASSVGARQSEQFF; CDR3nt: TGTGCCAGCAGCGTAGGGGCGAGACAGAGTGAGCAGTTCTTC
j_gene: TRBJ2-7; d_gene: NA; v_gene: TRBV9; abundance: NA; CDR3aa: CASSVGGLGEQYF; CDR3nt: TGTGCCAGCAGCGTAGGCGGGCTGGGCGAGCAGTACTTC
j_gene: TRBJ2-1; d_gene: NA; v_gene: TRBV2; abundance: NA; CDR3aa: CALPRERFF; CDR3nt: TGTGCCCTCCCAAGGGAGCGGTTCTTC
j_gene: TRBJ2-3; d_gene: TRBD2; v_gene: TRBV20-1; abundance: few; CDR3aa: CSASGLAEKNTITDTQYF; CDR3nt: TGCAGTGCTAGCGGACTAGCAGAAAAAAATACTATCACAGATACGCAGTATTTT
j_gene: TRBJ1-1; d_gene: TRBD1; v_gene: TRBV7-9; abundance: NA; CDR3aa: CASSRYRGNTEAFF; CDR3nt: TGTGCCAGCAGCCGTTACAGGGGGAACACTGAAGCTTTCTTT
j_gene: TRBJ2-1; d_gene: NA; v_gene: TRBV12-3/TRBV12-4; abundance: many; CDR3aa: CASMEFLTYNEQFF; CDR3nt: TGTGCCAGCATGGAGTTTCTCACCTACAATGAGCAGTTCTTC
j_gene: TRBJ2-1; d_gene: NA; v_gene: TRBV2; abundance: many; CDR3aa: CASSEHGYNEQFF; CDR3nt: TGTGCCAGCAGTGAGCACGGGTACAATGAGCAGTTCTTC
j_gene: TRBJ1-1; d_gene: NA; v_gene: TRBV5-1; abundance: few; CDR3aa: CASTASGTEAFF; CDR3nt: TGCGCCAGCACGGCATCGGGCACTGAAGCTTTCTTT
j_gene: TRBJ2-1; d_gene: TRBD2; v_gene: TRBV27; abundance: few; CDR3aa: CASSKGTSGRAEQFF; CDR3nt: TGTGCCAGCAGCAAGGGGACTAGCGGGAGGGCCGAGCAGTTCTTC
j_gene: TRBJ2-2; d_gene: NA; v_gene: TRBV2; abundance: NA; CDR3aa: CASSEVVGLLNTGELFF; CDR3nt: TGTGCCAGCAGTGAAGTTGTGGGGCTGTTGAACACCGGGGAGCTGTTTTTT
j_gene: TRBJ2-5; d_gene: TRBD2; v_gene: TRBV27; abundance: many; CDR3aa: CASSLSSGSNRETQYF; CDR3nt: TGTGCCAGCAGTTTATCTAGCGGGAGCAATCGAGAGACCCAGTACTTC
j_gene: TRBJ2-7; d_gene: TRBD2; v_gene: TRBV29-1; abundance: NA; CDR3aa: CSVEGLDAYEQYF; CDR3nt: TGCAGCGTTGAGGGACTAGACGCCTACGAGCAGTACTTC
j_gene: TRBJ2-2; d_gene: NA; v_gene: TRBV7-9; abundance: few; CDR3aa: CASSKPRPGELFF; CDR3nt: TGTGCCAGCAGCAAACCCCGTCCCGGGGAGCTGTTTTTT
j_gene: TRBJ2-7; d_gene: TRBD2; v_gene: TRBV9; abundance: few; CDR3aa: CASSESGRGGYEQYF; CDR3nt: TGTGCCAGCAGCGAAAGCGGGCGGGGGGGCTACGAGCAGTACTTC
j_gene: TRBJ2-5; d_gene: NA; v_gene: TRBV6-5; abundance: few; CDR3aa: CASSYWSDPGETQYF; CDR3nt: TGTGCCAGCAGTTACTGGTCAGACCCAGGAGAGACCCAGTACTTC
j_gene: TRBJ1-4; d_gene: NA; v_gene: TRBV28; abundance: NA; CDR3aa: CASRTETDVATNEKLFF; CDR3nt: TGTGCCAGCAGGACGGAGACGGACGTGGCAACTAATGAAAAACTGTTTTTT
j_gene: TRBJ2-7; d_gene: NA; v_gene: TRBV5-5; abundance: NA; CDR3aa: CASSLWDGTYEQYF; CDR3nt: TGTGCCAGCAGCTTGTGGGACGGAACCTACGAGCAGTACTTC
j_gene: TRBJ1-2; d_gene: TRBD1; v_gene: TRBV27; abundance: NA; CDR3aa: CASSPGQGNYGYTF; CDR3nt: TGTGCCAGCAGTCCTGGACAGGGGAACTATGGCTACACCTTC
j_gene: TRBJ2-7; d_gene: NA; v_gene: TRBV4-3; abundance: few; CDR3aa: CASSQYLRGGVDEQYF; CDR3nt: TGCGCCAGCAGCCAATATTTAAGGGGGGGCGTAGACGAGCAGTACTTC
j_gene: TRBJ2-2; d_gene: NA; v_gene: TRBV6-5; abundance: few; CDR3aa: CASSYLPDTGELFF; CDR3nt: TGTGCCAGCAGTTACTTGCCCGACACCGGGGAGCTGTTTTTT
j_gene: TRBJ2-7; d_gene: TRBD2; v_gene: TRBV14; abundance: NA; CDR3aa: CASSRIAGLAVYEQYF; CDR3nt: TGTGCCAGCAGCCGGATCGCGGGACTAGCGGTCTACGAGCAGTACTTC
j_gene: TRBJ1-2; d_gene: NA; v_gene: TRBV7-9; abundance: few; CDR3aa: CASSFPAGDYGYTF; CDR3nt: TGTGCCAGCAGCTTCCCGGCAGGGGACTATGGCTACACCTTC
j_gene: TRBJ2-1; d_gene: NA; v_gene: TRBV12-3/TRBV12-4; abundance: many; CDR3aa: CASTSGNEQFF; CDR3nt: TGTGCCAGCACCTCCGGAAATGAGCAGTTCTTC
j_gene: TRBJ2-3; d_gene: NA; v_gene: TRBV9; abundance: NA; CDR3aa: CASSVGSPDTQYF; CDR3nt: TGTGCCAGCAGCGTCGGTAGCCCAGATACGCAGTATTTT
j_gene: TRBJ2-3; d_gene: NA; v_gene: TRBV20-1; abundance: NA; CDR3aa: CSARVKTDTQYF; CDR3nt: TGCAGTGCTAGAGTCAAGACAGATACGCAGTATTTT
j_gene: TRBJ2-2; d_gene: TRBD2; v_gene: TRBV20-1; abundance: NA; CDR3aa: CSAKSSGRATNTGELFF; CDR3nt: TGCAGTGCTAAGTCTAGCGGGAGGGCCACGAACACCGGGGAGCTGTTTTTT
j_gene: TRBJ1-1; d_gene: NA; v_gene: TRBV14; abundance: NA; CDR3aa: CASSQDWVMNTEAFF; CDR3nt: TGTGCCAGCAGCCAAGATTGGGTTATGAACACTGAAGCTTTCTTT
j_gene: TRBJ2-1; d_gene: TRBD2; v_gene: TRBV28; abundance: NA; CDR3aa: CASSPPGLAGNYNEQFF; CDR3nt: TGTGCCAGCAGCCCCCCGGGACTAGCGGGAAACTACAATGAGCAGTTCTTC
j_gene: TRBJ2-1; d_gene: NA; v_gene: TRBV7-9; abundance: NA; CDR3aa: CASSLDYIEQFF; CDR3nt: TGTGCCAGCAGCTTAGATTATATTGAGCAGTTCTTC
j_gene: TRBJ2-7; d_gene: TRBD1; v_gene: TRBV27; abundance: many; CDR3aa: CASSWGRGEQYF; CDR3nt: TGTGCCAGCAGTTGGGGCAGGGGGGAGCAGTACTTC
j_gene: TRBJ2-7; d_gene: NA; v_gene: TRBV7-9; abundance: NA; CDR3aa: CASRSGDEQYF; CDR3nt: TGTGCCAGCAGATCAGGAGACGAGCAGTACTTC